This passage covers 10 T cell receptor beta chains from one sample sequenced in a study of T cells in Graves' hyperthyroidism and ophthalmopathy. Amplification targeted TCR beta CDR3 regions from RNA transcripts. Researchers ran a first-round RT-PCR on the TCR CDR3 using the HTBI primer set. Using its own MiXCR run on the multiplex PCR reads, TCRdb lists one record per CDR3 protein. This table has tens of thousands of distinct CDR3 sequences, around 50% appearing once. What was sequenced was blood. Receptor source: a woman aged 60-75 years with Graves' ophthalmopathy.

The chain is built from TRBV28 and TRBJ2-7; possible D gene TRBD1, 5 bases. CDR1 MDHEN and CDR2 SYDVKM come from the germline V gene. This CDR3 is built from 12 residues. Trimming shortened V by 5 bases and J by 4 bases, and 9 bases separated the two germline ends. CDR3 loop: CASSKQVYEQYF. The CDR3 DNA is TGTGCCAGCAGTAAACAGGTGTACGAGCAGTACTTC.

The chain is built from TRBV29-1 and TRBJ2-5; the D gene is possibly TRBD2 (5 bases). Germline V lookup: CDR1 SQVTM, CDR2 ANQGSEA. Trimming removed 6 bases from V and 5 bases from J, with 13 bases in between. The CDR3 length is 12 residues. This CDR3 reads CSVREMSETQYF. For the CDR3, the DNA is TGCAGCGTAAGGGAGATGTCGGAGACCCAGTACTTC.

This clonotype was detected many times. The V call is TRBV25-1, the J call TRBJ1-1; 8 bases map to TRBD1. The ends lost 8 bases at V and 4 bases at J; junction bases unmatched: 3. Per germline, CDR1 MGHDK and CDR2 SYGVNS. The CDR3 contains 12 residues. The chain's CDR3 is CASDRGGTEAFF. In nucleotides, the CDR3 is TGTGCCAGCGACAGGGGCGGCACTGAAGCTTTCTTT.

The CDR3 is CASRSSGRTYEQYF. CDR3 bases: TGTGCCAGCAGATCCAGCGGGAGGACCTACGAGCAGTACTTC. The chain has TRBV7-2 and TRBJ2-7; 9 bases agree with TRBD2. The CDR3 has 14 residues. Germline V lookup: CDR1 SGHTA, CDR2 FQGNSA. V lost 6 bases to trimming and J lost 2 bases; unmatched junction nucleotides: 5.

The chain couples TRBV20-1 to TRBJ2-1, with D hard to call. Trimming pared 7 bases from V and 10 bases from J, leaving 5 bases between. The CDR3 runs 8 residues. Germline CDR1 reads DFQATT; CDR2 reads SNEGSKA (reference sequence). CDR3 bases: TGCAGTGTGGGGGAGCAGTTCTTC. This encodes CSVGEQFF.

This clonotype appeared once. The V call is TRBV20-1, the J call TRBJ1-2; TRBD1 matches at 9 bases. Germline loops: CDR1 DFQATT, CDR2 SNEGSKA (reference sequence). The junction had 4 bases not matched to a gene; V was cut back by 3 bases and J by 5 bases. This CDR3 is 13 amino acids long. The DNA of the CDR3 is TGCAGTGCTAGTCCCGGGACAGGGTATGGCTACACCTTC. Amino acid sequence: CSASPGTGYGYTF.

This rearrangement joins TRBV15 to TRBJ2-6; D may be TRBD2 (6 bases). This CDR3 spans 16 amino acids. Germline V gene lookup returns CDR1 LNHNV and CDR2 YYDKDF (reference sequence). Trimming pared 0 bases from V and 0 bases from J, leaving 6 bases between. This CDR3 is CATSREGGSGANVLTF. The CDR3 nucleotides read TGTGCCACCAGCAGAGAGGGGGGCTCTGGGGCCAACGTCCTGACTTTC.

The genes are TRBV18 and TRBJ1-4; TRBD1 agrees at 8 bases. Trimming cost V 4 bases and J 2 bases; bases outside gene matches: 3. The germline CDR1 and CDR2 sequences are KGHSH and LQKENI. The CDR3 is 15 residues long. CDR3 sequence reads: CASSRNRGTNEKLFF. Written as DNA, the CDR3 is TGTGCCAGCTCACGCAACAGGGGGACTAATGAAAAACTGTTTTTT.

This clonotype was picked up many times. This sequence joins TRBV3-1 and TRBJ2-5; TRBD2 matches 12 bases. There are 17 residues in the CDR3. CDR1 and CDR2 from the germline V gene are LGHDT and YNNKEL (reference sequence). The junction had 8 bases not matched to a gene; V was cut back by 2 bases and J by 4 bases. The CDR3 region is CASSQMLAGGALETQYF. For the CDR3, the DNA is TGTGCCAGCAGCCAAATGCTAGCGGGAGGGGCTCTAGAGACCCAGTACTTC.

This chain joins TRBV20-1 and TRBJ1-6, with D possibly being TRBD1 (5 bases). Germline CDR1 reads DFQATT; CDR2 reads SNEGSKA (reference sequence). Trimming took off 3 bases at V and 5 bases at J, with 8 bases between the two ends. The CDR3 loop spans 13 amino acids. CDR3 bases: TGCAGTGCTAGCCACAGGAATAATTCACCCCTCCACTTT. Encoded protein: CSASHRNNSPLHF.